This passage covers 21 T cell receptor beta chains from one sample sequenced in a study of control samples from healthy donors and cancer patients. Sequenced by immunoSEQ multiplex PCR; TCRdb stores in-frame clones only, minus some. There are about 140,000 clones in the sample; around 94% occur only once, and around 13% lies in the top ten. The sample taken for sequencing was blood. These receptors all come from a man aged 40-49 years in good health.

This sequence joins TRBV11-2 and TRBJ2-7, with D possibly matching TRBD1 (6 bases). This CDR3 region has 15 residues. The V gene's germline CDR1 is SGHAT and CDR2 FQNNGV. V shed 2 bases and J shed 3 bases, with 14 bases lying between them. CDR3 sequence (DNA): TGTGCCAGCAGCTTACTCGGGCAGGGGAACTACGAGCAGTACTTC. Translating it yields CASSLLGQGNYEQYF.

The chain combines TRBV6-1 with TRBJ2-7; D unclear. The CDR3 covers 13 residues. Trimming shortened V by 2 bases and J by 2 bases, and 7 bases separated the two germline ends. The germline gives CDR1 MNHNS, CDR2 SASEGT. Here the CDR3 DNA reads TGTGCCAGCAGTGAAATCGGACCCTACGAGCAGTACTTC. Its translation: CASSEIGPYEQYF.

The genes are TRBV29-1 and TRBJ2-3, with 11 bases identical to TRBD2. Germline assignment: CDR1 SQVTM and CDR2 ANQGSEA. This CDR3 comprises 13 residues. V lost 6 bases to trimming and J lost 5 bases; unmatched junction nucleotides: 4. CDR3 sequence reads: CSVATSGEDTQYF. CDR3 sequence (DNA): TGCAGCGTCGCGACTAGCGGGGAAGATACGCAGTATTTT.

V is TRBV6-5 and J is TRBJ1-1; D perhaps matches TRBD1 (6 bases). The V end lost 4 bases, the J end lost 5 bases, and 17 bases lay between the germline ends. The germline gives CDR1 MNHEY, CDR2 SVGAGI. This CDR3 spans 15 amino acids. CDR3 sequence reads: CASSSRRGAGTEAFF. CDR3 nucleotides: TGTGCCAGCAGTTCCCGGCGGGGGGCCGGGACTGAAGCTTTCTTT.

The chain employs TRBV3-1 (or the pseudogene TRBV3-2) and TRBJ1-3; weak D call: TRBD1 (5 bases). In germline, CDR1 is LGHDT, CDR2 YNNKEL (reference sequence). CDR3 size: 15 residues. Trimming stripped 3 bases from V and 2 bases from J, with 11 bases between. The CDR3 nucleotides are TGTGCCAGCAGCCACTATTCAGGGACTGGAAACACCATATATTTT. Amino acids: CASSHYSGTGNTIYF.

The chain links TRBV24-1 to TRBJ1-5; D is unclear. CDR3 length: 14 amino acids. V gave up 4 bases and J gave up 0 bases, with 6 bases separating them. Per germline, CDR1 KGHDR and CDR2 SFDVKD. CDR3 bases: TGTGCCACCAGTGACCAGTATAGCAATCAGCCCCAGCATTTT. It is translated as CATSDQYSNQPQHF.

The chain is built from TRBV6-6 and TRBJ1-1; 8 bases line up with TRBD1. The CDR3 is made up of 12 amino acids. After removal of 4 bases from V and 8 bases from J, the junction contained 3 bases not matched to a gene. Germline lookup yields CDR1 MNHNY and CDR2 SVGAGI (reference sequence). The CDR3 coding sequence is TGTGCCAGCAGTTTCGGACAGGGCGAAGCTTTCTTT. As protein: CASSFGQGEAFF.

The rearrangement links TRBV7-9 to TRBJ1-5; D unclear. The V end lost 1 base, the J end lost 0 bases, and 7 bases lay between the germline ends. This CDR3 region has 15 residues. Per the germline V gene, CDR1 is SEHNR and CDR2 is FQNEAQ (reference sequence). CDR3 sequence: CASSLGHNSNQPQHF. CDR3 bases: TGTGCCAGCAGCTTAGGGCACAATAGCAATCAGCCCCAGCATTTT.

The chain couples TRBV18 to TRBJ2-2; no firm D call. The germline gives CDR1 KGHSH, CDR2 LQKENI. CDR3 length: 14 residues. Trimming pared 5 bases from V and 0 bases from J, leaving 7 bases between. CDR3 sequence: CASSMNTNTGELFF. The CDR3 DNA follows: TGTGCCAGCTCAATGAATACGAACACCGGGGAGCTGTTTTTT.

The V gene is TRBV7-2, the J gene TRBJ2-2; D uncertain. The CDR3 is 13 amino acids. Trimming left V 2 bases short and J 5 bases short, with 6 bases between. Germline V gene lookup returns CDR1 SGHTA and CDR2 FQGNSA. Written as DNA, the CDR3 is TGTGCCAGCAGCTTAATAGGAACCGGGGAGCTGTTTTTT. Its protein is CASSLIGTGELFF. Variable domain in full (rest from reference TRBV7-2 and TRBJ2-2): GAGVSQSPSNKVTEKGKDVELRCDPISGHTALYWYRQSLGQGLEFLIYFQGNSAPDKSGLPSDRFSAERTGGSVSTLTIQRTQQEDSAVYLCASSLIGTGELFFGEGSRLTVL.

The chain is built from TRBV5-6 and TRBJ1-5; no clear D. With 4 bases removed from V and 5 bases from J, the gap between germline ends came to 22 bases. Germline V gene sequence: CDR1 SGHDT, CDR2 YYEEEE. The CDR3 extends over 17 amino acids. This CDR3 is CASSPYTAESRDQPQHF. The CDR3 DNA reads as TGTGCCAGCAGCCCCTACACAGCGGAATCAAGGGATCAGCCCCAGCATTTT.

The CDR3: CASSSREGTEAFF. CDR3 DNA sequence: TGTGCCAGCAGTTCCCGGGAGGGAACTGAAGCTTTCTTT. The chain employs TRBV27 and TRBJ1-1; no firm D call. Deletions cut 4 bases from V and 5 bases from J, with 11 bases between. The CDR3 is 13 residues long. Germline V gene lookup returns CDR1 MNHEY and CDR2 SMNVEV (reference sequence).

The chain uses TRBV3-1 (or the pseudogene TRBV3-2) and TRBJ2-7; no clear D. Looked up from germline, CDR1 is LGHDT and CDR2 is YNNKEL (reference sequence). The CDR3 runs 14 residues. V shed 0 bases and J shed 4 bases, with 10 bases lying between them. CDR3 in DNA: TGTGCCAGCAGCCAAGATGTGGCTTCTTACGAGCAGTACTTC. Amino acid sequence: CASSQDVASYEQYF.

This chain links TRBV19 with TRBJ1-2; 9 bases agree with TRBD1. Germline assignment: CDR1 LNHDA and CDR2 SQIVND (reference sequence). V shed 5 bases and J 8 bases; nucleotides not matched to a gene: 12. The CDR3 has 15 residues. The CDR3 nucleotides read TGTGCCAGTAGTGCGTCCGACAGGGGGAATAGCGGCTACACCTTC. This sequence encodes CASSASDRGNSGYTF.

This rearrangement joins TRBV5-6 to TRBJ1-4, with 10 bases that match TRBD1. V lost 2 bases, J lost 6 bases, and 1 base stayed unmatched. Germline V CDR1 and CDR2: SGHDT, YYEEEE. This CDR3 spans 14 amino acids. CDR3 nucleotides: TGTGCCAGCAGCTTTGGGACAGGGGATGAAAAACTGTTTTTT. Translating it yields CASSFGTGDEKLFF.

The genes are TRBV29-1 and TRBJ2-3; 9 bases line up with TRBD1. V was clipped by 4 bases and J by 1 base; unmatched bases: 3. CDR3 length equals 14 residues. CDR1 SQVTM and CDR2 ANQGSEA come from the germline V gene. The CDR3 reads CSVGRTGGTDTQYF. The CDR3 DNA is TGCAGCGTTGGTCGGACAGGGGGCACAGATACGCAGTATTTT.

This sequence joins TRBV6-2 or TRBV6-3 and TRBJ2-3; TRBD2 matches 8 bases. Germline V gene lookup returns CDR1 MNHEY and CDR2 SVGEGT. The V segment lost 2 bases and the J segment 2 bases; nucleotides outside the gene matches: 12. This CDR3 spans 18 amino acids. Written as DNA, the CDR3 is TGTGCCAGCAGTTACCGGCCGGGAGGGGGGGCCTTCACAGATACGCAGTATTTT. Amino acid sequence: CASSYRPGGGAFTDTQYF.

The chain carries TRBV9 and TRBJ1-2, with D unclear. CDR1 SGDLS and CDR2 YYNGEE come from the germline V gene. CDR3 length equals 13 residues. The V end was cut by 4 bases, the J end by 1 base, with 8 bases between. CDR3: CASSPRDNYGYTF. The CDR3 nucleotides are TGTGCCAGCAGCCCACGGGATAACTATGGCTACACCTTC.

This clone was seen a few times. The chain uses TRBV2 and TRBJ1-5, with a tentative D call TRBD1 (6 bases). CDR3 length: 14 amino acids. The germline V gene encodes CDR1 SNHLY and CDR2 FYNNEI. Trimming cost V 6 bases and J 2 bases, with 11 bases left between them. The DNA of the CDR3 is TGTGCCAGCAGAGGGGGACTCGGCAATCAGCCCCAGCATTTT. It is translated as CASRGGLGNQPQHF. The entire variable domain, with the rest obtained from reference TRBV2 and TRBJ1-5, is as follows: EPEVTQTPSHQVTQMGQEVILRCVPISNHLYFYWYRQILGQKVEFLVSFYNNEISEKSEIFDDQFSVERPDGSNFTLKIRSTKLEDSAMYFCASRGGLGNQPQHFGDGTRLSIL.

The J gene is TRBJ2-3, the V gene TRBV9; 7 bases match TRBD2. V shed 7 bases, J shed 2 bases, and the junction held 7 bases outside the gene matches. CDR3 length: 14 residues. Germline values: CDR1 SGDLS, CDR2 YYNGEE. The CDR3 DNA reads as TGTGCCAGCGCCACTAGCGACGACACAGATACGCAGTATTTT. Translated, it gives CASATSDDTDTQYF.

J is TRBJ2-6 and V is TRBV7-2; D uncertain. Germline CDR1 SGHTA, CDR2 FQGNSA. The CDR3 totals 16 residues. V was cut by 5 bases and J by 3 bases, with 14 bases left in between. CDR3 nucleotides: TGTGCCAGCAGCCTCCCGGCCGGCGATGGGGCCAACGTCCTGACTTTC. Its translation: CASSLPAGDGANVLTF.